Each of the 10 T cell receptor beta chains below was sequenced from the same sample in a study of shared clonotypes between healthy human individuals. Measured with immunoSEQ multiplex PCR; TCRdb has only the in-frame clones, and not every one. Found here are about 2.1 million clones, roughly 91% of them singletons; the top ten hold under 2%. Naive CD8 cells lacked CD45RO and underwent positive selection for CCR7, leaving out terminally differentiated effector memory CD45RA+ cells. Sequenced: naive CD8+ T cells from PBMCs. These receptors originate from a man between 18 and 35 years old in good health. Some clones in this sample may be carry-over from other donors' samples.

Comment on this clone: The sample carries other DNA sequences with the same CDR3. V and J are TRBV14 and TRBJ2-7; D is unclear. CDR1 SGHDN and CDR2 FVKESK come from the germline V gene. The CDR3 extends over 13 amino acids. Trimming took off 3 bases at V and 2 bases at J, with 8 bases between the two ends. Here the CDR3 DNA reads TGTGCCAGCAGCCATCGAGTCGCCTACGAGCAGTACTTC. Protein sequence: CASSHRVAYEQYF.

This chain links TRBV7-2 with TRBJ1-5; no definite D call. Germline V gene data show CDR1 as SGHTA and CDR2 as FQGNSA. V dropped 1 base and J dropped 1 base, with 11 bases sitting between them. The CDR3 loop spans 16 amino acids. This chain's CDR3 is CASSLVYQRSNQPQHF. The CDR3 coding sequence is TGTGCCAGCAGCTTAGTTTACCAGCGAAGCAATCAGCCCCAGCATTTT.

The chain joins TRBV30 to TRBJ2-5; D gene ambiguous. Germline V CDR1 and CDR2: GTSNPN, SVGIG (reference sequence). The CDR3 consists of 14 residues. Between the trimmed V and J ends, which lost 1 base and 4 bases, there was a span of 13 bases. CDR3 residues: CAWSETRYSETQYF. Here the CDR3 DNA reads TGTGCCTGGAGTGAAACTCGGTATTCAGAGACCCAGTACTTC.

This chain connects TRBV14 to TRBJ2-5; D unresolved. The CDR3 contains 13 residues. The germline V gene has CDR1 SGHDN and CDR2 FVKESK. Trimming shortened V by 1 base and J by 4 bases, and 7 bases separated the two germline ends. Written as DNA, the CDR3 is TGTGCCAGCAGCCAAGTGAGGCGAGAGACCCAGTACTTC. Protein: CASSQVRRETQYF.

V gene TRBV13 combines with J gene TRBJ2-7; 8 bases match TRBD1. There are 14 residues in the CDR3. Trimming at V came to 5 bases and at J to 2 bases, leaving 5 bases not matched to a gene. Germline V gene data show CDR1 as PRHDT and CDR2 as FYEKMQ (reference sequence). CDR3 amino acids: CASSTTGETYEQYF. CDR3 nucleotide sequence: TGTGCCAGCAGCACGACAGGGGAAACCTACGAGCAGTACTTC.

The chain combines TRBV10-2 with TRBJ2-1; D possibly corresponds to TRBD2 (6 bases). Germline V CDR1 and CDR2: WSHSY, SAAADI. V was cut by 2 bases and J by 9 bases, with 20 bases left in between. This CDR3 has 16 amino acids. CDR3 in amino acids: CASSEKGLPGGVEQFF. CDR3 DNA: TGCGCCAGCAGTGAGAAGGGACTGCCGGGCGGGGTTGAGCAGTTCTTC.

The V call is TRBV25-1, the J call TRBJ2-4; 7 nucleotides agree with TRBD2. The V and J ends lost 6 bases and 8 bases, in that order; junction bases with no gene match: 1. CDR3 length: 11 residues. Germline V gene lookup returns CDR1 MGHDK and CDR2 SYGVNS. The CDR3 DNA sequence: TGTGCCAGCAGGGGGGGGGACATTCAGTACTTC. Translation: CASRGGDIQYF.

The rearrangement links TRBV2 to TRBJ2-1, with 7 positions matching TRBD2. V lost 8 bases and J lost 4; bases outside the gene matches: 14. CDR1 SNHLY and CDR2 FYNNEI come from the germline V gene. The CDR3 is 16 amino acids. The CDR3 DNA sequence: TGTGCCAGCTCCGTCCGTAGCGGGCGGAATTACAATGAGCAGTTCTTC. Translation gives CASSVRSGRNYNEQFF.

Here the CDR3 reads CATSRGTGRATEAFF. The CDR3 DNA follows: TGTGCCACCAGCAGGGGGACAGGGCGGGCCACTGAAGCTTTCTTT. The chain joins TRBV15 to TRBJ1-1; the match to TRBD1 covers 9 bases. J gave up 4 bases and V 3 bases, and 6 bases lay outside the gene matches. Germline CDR1 LNHNV, CDR2 YYDKDF (reference sequence). This CDR3 comprises 15 residues.

The V gene is TRBV4-1, the J gene TRBJ1-2, with D unclear. The CDR3 is 16 residues long. Trimming removed 1 base at V and 0 bases at J, with 12 bases between. Germline V CDR1 and CDR2: MGHRA, YSYEKL. The CDR3 DNA is TGCGCCAGCAGCCAAGGATTCCAGTCAGCTAACTATGGCTACACCTTC. Translation: CASSQGFQSANYGYTF.